This T cell receptor (beta chain) was retrieved from a study of Graves' ophthalmopathy and Graves' hyperthyroidism. Germline loops: CDR1 SGHTA, CDR2 FQGNSA. The CDR3 contains 16 residues. V trimming: 2 bases; J trimming: 5 bases; junction bases outside the gene matches: 7. Study-level results: For predicting ophthalmopathy progression, the model had more than 60% sensitivity and 72.22% specificity. Blood also carried most expanded thyroid clonotypes exceeding 0.001 frequency.

If patients had other autoimmune diseases, uncontrolled infections, pregnancy or lactation, they were excluded. This clonotype was recorded at least ten times. What it recognizes is unknown. CDR3 regions of TCR beta were amplified from RNA transcripts. The first round was an RT-PCR with HTBI primers, and the second round was a multiplex PCR. TCRdb re-derived calls from the multiplex PCR reads in MiXCR, one entry per CDR3 protein. The sample contains 300,000 to 500,000 distinct CDR3 sequences, 15% to 17% of which appear only once. The sample was peripheral blood. The clonotype originates from a woman under 30 with stable Graves' hyperthyroidism. This chain connects TRBV7-2 to TRBJ2-5; TRBD1 agrees at 11 bases. CDR3 sequence: CASSLPRDRGGETQYF. The CDR3 DNA reads as TGTGCCAGCAGCTTACCTCGGGACAGGGGGGGGGAGACCCAGTACTTC.